A single sample gave rise to the 24 T cell receptor beta chains below, sequenced in a study of blood T cell repertoires in COVID-19. The protocol was immunoSEQ multiplex PCR, while the TCRdb copy is restricted to in-frame clones and leaves out a portion. The table records over 30,000 clones, roughly 90% of them present only once. The sample was peripheral blood. These receptors all stem from a man between 65 and 85 years old with acute or convalescent COVID-19.

The genes are TRBV18 and TRBJ2-3; 9 positions agree with TRBD2. The J segment lost 3 bases and the V segment lost 6 bases, leaving 7 bases of the junction unmatched. The germline CDR1 and CDR2 sequences are KGHSH and LQKENI. This CDR3 is 15 amino acids long. The CDR3 sequence is CASSQSLAGTDTQYF. CDR3 nucleotide sequence: TGTGCCAGCTCTCAATCCCTAGCGGGAACAGATACGCAGTATTTT.

The V and J genes are TRBV7-2 and TRBJ2-1, with 9 positions matching TRBD2. The CDR3 has 14 residues. The V segment lost 2 bases and the J segment 6 bases; nucleotides outside the gene matches: 2. The germline V gene encodes CDR1 SGHTA and CDR2 FQGNSA. CDR3 in DNA: TGTGCCAGCAGCTTACTGCGGGAGGGCAATGAGCAGTTCTTC. This translates into CASSLLREGNEQFF. Variable domain in full (rest from reference TRBV7-2 and TRBJ2-1): GAGVSQSPSNKVTEKGKDVELRCDPISGHTALYWYRQSLGQGLEFLIYFQGNSAPDKSGLPSDRFSAERTGGSVSTLTIQRTQQEDSAVYLCASSLLREGNEQFFGPGTRLTVL.

This clone was seen a single time. This chain connects TRBV18 to TRBJ2-5; TRBD1 agrees at 9 bases. CDR1 is KGHSH, CDR2 LQKENI, per germline. The CDR3 is 16 amino acids. V lost 4 bases, J lost 1 base, and 7 bases stayed unmatched. This CDR3 is CASSHGDRAIQETQYF. The DNA of the CDR3 is TGTGCCAGCTCACACGGGGACAGGGCCATCCAAGAGACCCAGTACTTC.

The genes are TRBV5-1 and TRBJ2-3; 10 nucleotides match TRBD2. V was clipped by 4 bases and J by 0 bases; unmatched bases: 5. The germline V gene encodes CDR1 SGHRS and CDR2 YFSETQ. CDR3 length: 16 residues. CDR3 nucleotide sequence: TGCGCCAGCAGCCCAGGACTAGCGGAGAGCACAGATACGCAGTATTTT. Protein sequence: CASSPGLAESTDTQYF.

The gene calls are TRBV19 and TRBJ1-4, with D maybe TRBD1 (5 bases). The CDR3 is 17 residues long. Germline V gives CDR1 LNHDA, CDR2 SQIVND (reference sequence). The V end was cut by 0 bases, the J end by 7 bases, with 18 bases between. In DNA form, the CDR3 reads TGTGCCAGTAGTATAGAGTTTTCGACAGCGCTACCTGAAAAACTGTTTTTT. It codes for CASSIEFSTALPEKLFF. The entire variable domain, with the rest obtained from reference TRBV19 and TRBJ1-4, is as follows: DGGITQSPKYLFRKEGQNVTLSCEQNLNHDAMYWYRQDPGQGLRLIYYSQIVNDFQKGDIAEGYSVSREKKESFPLTVTSAQKNPTAFYLCASSIEFSTALPEKLFFGSGTQLSVL.

This clone is labeled as medium-sized. V is TRBV6-5 and J is TRBJ2-3; D not certain. In germline, CDR1 is MNHEY, CDR2 SVGAGI. The CDR3 is 13 residues long. V was cut by 7 bases and J by 2 bases, with 10 bases left in between. CDR3 nucleotide sequence: TGTGCCAGCACCGAAACACCCACAGATACGCAGTATTTT. It codes for CASTETPTDTQYF.

The gene calls are TRBV18 and TRBJ2-1; D might be TRBD2 (5 bases). In germline, CDR1 is KGHSH, CDR2 LQKENI. Trimming cost V 2 bases and J 8 bases, with 16 bases left between them. CDR3 length equals 15 residues. CDR3 region: CASSPSSPRSDEQFF. CDR3 DNA sequence: TGTGCCAGCTCACCATCTAGCCCGCGCTCCGATGAGCAGTTCTTC.

This clone was found once. This rearrangement joins TRBV3-1 (or the pseudogene TRBV3-2) to TRBJ1-1; D is possibly TRBD1 (6 bases). The V end was cut by 4 bases, the J end by 3 bases, with 15 bases between. The germline V gene encodes CDR1 LGHDT and CDR2 YNNKEL (reference sequence). There are 15 residues in the CDR3. Here the CDR3 reads CASSPSGGADTEAFF. The CDR3 nucleotides are TGTGCCAGCAGCCCGTCGGGGGGGGCGGACACTGAAGCTTTCTTT.

This chain connects TRBV21-1 to TRBJ1-1; the table gives TRBD1 as D, unverified against the DNA. TRBV21-1 is termed a pseudogene. The CDR3 spans 13 residues. The CDR3 sequence: CASSKGTGPEAFF. CDR3 bases: TGTGCCAGCAGCAAGGGGACAGGGCCTGAAGCTTTCTTT.

The gene calls are TRBV2 and TRBJ2-5; 11 bases line up with TRBD2. Trimming removed 2 bases from V and 4 bases from J; junction bases left unmatched: 12. CDR1 is SNHLY, CDR2 FYNNEI, per germline. CDR3 size: 18 residues. The CDR3, as DNA: TGTGCCAGCAGTGAATTTCCTCCCCTAGCGGGAGGACGAGAGACCCAGTACTTC. It specifies CASSEFPPLAGGRETQYF.

The chain is built from TRBV19 and TRBJ2-3; D might be TRBD1 (6 bases). CDR3 length: 16 amino acids. Germline loops: CDR1 LNHDA, CDR2 SQIVND (reference sequence). Trimming shortened V by 3 bases and J by 1 base, and 14 bases separated the two germline ends. CDR3 loop: CASSIPPGAGTDTQYF. For the CDR3, the DNA is TGTGCCAGTAGTATCCCCCCAGGGGCAGGCACAGATACGCAGTATTTT. Full variable domain (outside the CDR3, taken from reference TRBV19 and TRBJ2-3): DGGITQSPKYLFRKEGQNVTLSCEQNLNHDAMYWYRQDPGQGLRLIYYSQIVNDFQKGDIAEGYSVSREKKESFPLTVTSAQKNPTAFYLCASSIPPGAGTDTQYFGPGTRLTVL.

Here the CDR3 reads CASSLRGMNTGELFF. The CDR3 coding sequence is TGTGCCAGCAGTCTAAGGGGGATGAACACCGGGGAGCTGTTTTTT. This chain connects TRBV27 to TRBJ2-2; D might be TRBD1 (6 bases). The germline V gene encodes CDR1 MNHEY and CDR2 SMNVEV (reference sequence). The length of the CDR3 is 15 residues. V was cut by 5 bases and J by 1 base, with 11 bases left in between.

This chain joins TRBV7-3 and TRBJ2-1, with 12 positions matching TRBD2. V was clipped by 4 bases and J by 0 bases; unmatched bases: 4. This CDR3 has 17 amino acids. Germline V gives CDR1 SGHTA, CDR2 FQGTGA. The CDR3 nucleotides are TGTGCCAGCAGCTCCGGACTAGCGGGGAGCTCCTACAATGAGCAGTTCTTC. It specifies CASSSGLAGSSYNEQFF.

The CDR3 nucleotides read TGTGCCACCAGCAGACAACTAGCGGGAGGGGGTTATACGCAGTATTTT. Its translation is CATSRQLAGGGYTQYF. This chain links TRBV15 with TRBJ2-3; 13 bases fit TRBD2. V was pared by 2 bases and J by 7 bases, with 6 bases of the junction left unmatched. Germline V lookup: CDR1 LNHNV, CDR2 YYDKDF (reference sequence). CDR3 length: 16 amino acids.

This clone was observed a single time. The rearrangement uses TRBV7-3 and TRBJ2-1, with 9 bases matching TRBD1. This CDR3 region has 15 residues. V shed 4 bases, J shed 3 bases, and the junction held 4 bases outside the gene matches. CDR1 is SGHTA, CDR2 FQGTGA, per germline. The CDR3 region is CASSSTGGGYNEQFF. Here the CDR3 DNA reads TGTGCCAGCAGCTCGACAGGGGGAGGCTACAATGAGCAGTTCTTC. Variable domain in full (rest from reference TRBV7-3 and TRBJ2-1): GAGVSQTPSNKVTEKGKYVELRCDPISGHTALYWYRQSLGQGPEFLIYFQGTGAADDSGLPNDRFFAVRPEGSVSTLKIQRTERGDSAVYLCASSSTGGGYNEQFFGPGTRLTVL.

This rearrangement joins TRBV9 to TRBJ2-5; 12 bases map to TRBD2. Germline V gives CDR1 SGDLS, CDR2 YYNGEE. Trimming took 2 bases from V and 0 from J; bases not matched to a gene: 2. The CDR3 loop spans 16 amino acids. The chain's CDR3 is CASSVGTSGYQETQYF. CDR3 in DNA: TGTGCCAGCAGCGTGGGGACTAGCGGGTACCAAGAGACCCAGTACTTC.

The V gene is TRBV12-5, the J gene TRBJ2-1; D uncertain. The germline V gene has CDR1 LGHNT and CDR2 FRNRAP. Trimming took 1 base from V and 0 from J, leaving 7 bases between them. The CDR3 sequence is 15 residues long. This CDR3 reads CASGLAQSSYNEQFF. CDR3 bases: TGTGCTAGTGGTTTGGCACAGAGCTCCTACAATGAGCAGTTCTTC.

The V and J genes are TRBV15 and TRBJ2-1; TRBD2 agrees at 7 bases. The CDR3 is 16 residues long. The trim removed 0 bases at V and 5 bases at J, leaving 7 bases unmatched. Germline CDR1 LNHNV, CDR2 YYDKDF (reference sequence). The CDR3: CATSRDAASGNNEQFF. In nucleotides, the CDR3 is TGTGCCACCAGCAGAGATGCGGCTAGCGGCAACAATGAGCAGTTCTTC.

The V call is TRBV6-2 or TRBV6-3, the J call TRBJ1-1; 7 bases align to TRBD1. The CDR3 is 18 residues long. J was trimmed by 4 bases and V by 0 bases; bases with no gene match: 14. Germline loops: CDR1 MNHEY, CDR2 SVGEGT. CDR3 sequence (DNA): TGTGCCAGCAGTTACTCGACCCTCGTTTCGACAGGGAGCACTGAAGCTTTCTTT. Amino acid sequence: CASSYSTLVSTGSTEAFF.

The gene calls are TRBV27 and TRBJ2-7; 13 positions agree with TRBD2. Germline assignment: CDR1 MNHEY and CDR2 SMNVEV (reference sequence). V lost 2 bases and J lost 2; bases outside the gene matches: 3. The CDR3 has 16 residues. The CDR3 spells CASSLTTSGRAYEQYF. The CDR3 DNA sequence: TGTGCCAGCAGTTTAACAACTAGCGGGAGGGCCTACGAGCAGTACTTC.

This clone was found once. The chain uses TRBV7-9 and TRBJ2-1, with D hard to call. V was clipped by 5 bases and J by 16 bases, with 15 bases between them. Germline V gene data show CDR1 as SEHNR and CDR2 as FQNEAQ (reference sequence). The CDR3 extends over 11 amino acids. This CDR3 reads CASSPSAVPFF. DNA for the CDR3: TGTGCCAGCAGCCCCTCGGCGGTCCCCTTCTTC.

This clone was counted a few times. The chain couples TRBV7-6 to TRBJ2-5, with 10 positions matching TRBD1. Trimming took 5 bases from V and 5 from J; bases not matched to a gene: 11. CDR1 is SGHVS, CDR2 FNYEAQ, per germline. The CDR3 has 16 residues. The CDR3 nucleotides are TGTGCCAGCAGCCCCACGACAGGGGGCGTCCTGGAGACCCAGTACTTC. Protein sequence: CASSPTTGGVLETQYF.

The chain has TRBV7-2 and TRBJ2-1; D may be TRBD2 (5 bases). Deletions cut 5 bases from V and 3 bases from J, with 11 bases between. Germline V CDR1 and CDR2: SGHTA, FQGNSA. The CDR3 has 14 residues. The CDR3, as DNA: TGTGCCAGCAGCCGCACCCGGGACTACAATGAGCAGTTCTTC. Protein product: CASSRTRDYNEQFF.

This clone occurred a few times. The gene calls are TRBV4-1 and TRBJ2-1, with TRBD2 identical over 9 bases. Germline CDR1 and CDR2: MGHRA and YSYEKL. This CDR3 has 13 residues. V trimming: 8 bases; J trimming: 8 bases; junction bases outside the gene matches: 7. For the CDR3, the DNA is TGCGCCAGCGGGCTAGCGGGAATCGATGAGCAGTTCTTC. Residues: CASGLAGIDEQFF.